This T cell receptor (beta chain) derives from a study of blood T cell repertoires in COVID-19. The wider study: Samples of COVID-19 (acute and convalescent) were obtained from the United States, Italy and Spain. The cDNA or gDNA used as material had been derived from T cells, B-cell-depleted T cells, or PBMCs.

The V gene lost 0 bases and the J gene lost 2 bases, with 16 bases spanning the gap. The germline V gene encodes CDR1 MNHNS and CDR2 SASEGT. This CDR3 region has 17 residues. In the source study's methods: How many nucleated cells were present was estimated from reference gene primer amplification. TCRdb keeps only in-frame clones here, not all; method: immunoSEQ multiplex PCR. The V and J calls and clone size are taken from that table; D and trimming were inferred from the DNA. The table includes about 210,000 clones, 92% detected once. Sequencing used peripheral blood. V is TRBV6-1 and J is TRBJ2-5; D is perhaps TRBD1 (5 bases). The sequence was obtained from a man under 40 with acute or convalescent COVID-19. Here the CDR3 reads CASSEADRGWAQETQYF. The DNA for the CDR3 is TGTGCCAGCAGTGAAGCCGATAGGGGTTGGGCGCAAGAGACCCAGTACTTC.